This is a list of T cell receptor beta chains from one sample in a study of blood T cell repertoires in COVID-19. TCRdb's copy holds only in-frame clones and misses some; the assay was immunoSEQ multiplex PCR. The repertoire has 19,000 or so clones, roughly nine tenths of them found once; the top ten carry around 17%. Sample: peripheral blood. These receptor sequences come from a man in his 70s with acute or convalescent COVID-19. The CDR3 runs from the conserved cysteine through the conserved F or W. A D gene is named only where the DNA matches it firmly. Clone size appears in some rows only: once, few, many, or a class for an expanded clone.

V,size,J,D,DNA,CDR3
TRBV27,NA,TRBJ2-2,NA,TGTGCCAGCAGTTTAGGGCAGGGCACCGGGGAGCTGTTTTTT,CASSLGQGTGELFF
TRBV5-4,NA,TRBJ2-2,NA,TGTGCCAGCAGCCTAGGGAGGCCGGGTGGGGAGCTGTTTTTT,CASSLGRPGGELFF
TRBV7-2,NA,TRBJ2-5,NA,TGTGCCAGCAGCTTTGAACCTACCCCCGAGACCCAGTACTTC,CASSFEPTPETQYF
TRBV7-2,NA,TRBJ2-1,TRBD2,TGTGCCAGCAGCTTTCACGGGACTAGCGAGATCTATGAGCAGTTCTTC,CASSFHGTSEIYEQFF
TRBV5-3,few,TRBJ2-4,NA,TGTGCCAGAAGCTTGATGAGGGGGGCCAAAAACATTCAGTACTTC,CARSLMRGAKNIQYF
TRBV3-1/TRBV3-2,NA,TRBJ2-2,NA,TGTGCCAGCAGCCAAAGCCTCGGGACAATGAACACCGGGGAGCTGTTTTTT,CASSQSLGTMNTGELFF
TRBV20-1,NA,TRBJ1-2,TRBD1,TGCAGTGCTAGTCCTTTGACAGGGTATGGCTACACCTTC,CSASPLTGYGYTF
TRBV28,NA,TRBJ1-1,TRBD1,TGTGCCAGCACCCCAGGGGGGCGGGCCGAAAACACTGAAGCTTTCTTT,CASTPGGRAENTEAFF
TRBV6-6,NA,TRBJ1-2,NA,TGTGCCAGCACCGGAAACAGCTATGGCTACACCTTC,CASTGNSYGYTF
TRBV29-1,few,TRBJ1-4,NA,TGCAGCGCCGGGAAGGGGGACGAAAAACTGTTTTTT,CSAGKGDEKLFF
TRBV4-2,NA,TRBJ2-3,TRBD1,TGTGCCAGCAGCCAAGTCGGCCAGGGGGCGGGAGATACGCAGTATTTT,CASSQVGQGAGDTQYF
TRBV6-1,NA,TRBJ1-6,NA,TGTGCCAGCAGTGAAGTGAATAGGGGCGGCTCACCCCTCCACTTT,CASSEVNRGGSPLHF
TRBV4-2,NA,TRBJ1-5,TRBD1,TGTGCCAGCAGCCAAGGACAGGGCGGGGGGGGCGCGAGCCAGCCCCAGCATTTT,CASSQGQGGGGASQPQHF
TRBV29-1,NA,TRBJ1-2,NA,TGCAGCGTTGAATTTCCAGGGGATGGCTACACCTTC,CSVEFPGDGYTF
TRBV19,NA,TRBJ1-1,TRBD1,TGTGCCAGTAGTATCCGACAGGGGGTCCCTGAAGCTTTCTTT,CASSIRQGVPEAFF
TRBV9,NA,TRBJ2-4,TRBD2,TGTGCCAGCAGCGGTCTAGCGGAGCTAGCCAAAAACATTCAGTACTTC,CASSGLAELAKNIQYF
TRBV5-6,NA,TRBJ2-7,NA,TGTGCCAGCAGCCTGAAGCCAGGCACCTACGAGCAGTACTTC,CASSLKPGTYEQYF
TRBV29-1,NA,TRBJ2-5,NA,TGCAGCGTTGAAGCAGGGGCCACAGAGACCCAGTACTTC,CSVEAGATETQYF
TRBV9,NA,TRBJ2-1,NA,TGTGCCAGCAGCGTCCGGGCTCAGGGGAATGAGCAGTTCTTC,CASSVRAQGNEQFF
TRBV5-1,NA,TRBJ2-7,NA,TGCGCCAGCAGCCCGTACAGCTCCTACGAGCAGTACTTC,CASSPYSSYEQYF
TRBV6-5,NA,TRBJ1-2,NA,TGTGCCAGCAGGCCAGGGAAGTACACCTTC,CASRPGKYTF
TRBV5-1,NA,TRBJ1-3,NA,TGCGCCAGCAGCTTGGCTTACAGCTCTGGAAACACCATATATTTT,CASSLAYSSGNTIYF
TRBV6-6,NA,TRBJ2-7,NA,TGTGCCGCCCGCACTGATTCCTACGAGCAGTACTTC,CAARTDSYEQYF
TRBV18,NA,TRBJ2-7,NA,TGTGCCAGCTCACCCAGCCAAGGGGCTATCTACGAGCAGTACTTC,CASSPSQGAIYEQYF
TRBV19,NA,TRBJ1-1,NA,TGTGCCAGTAGTATAGGCGGGGTTGATACTGAAGCTTTCTTT,CASSIGGVDTEAFF
TRBV6-1,NA,TRBJ2-3,NA,TGTGCCAGCAGTGAGCGGACAGCCGAAGATACGCAGTATTTT,CASSERTAEDTQYF
TRBV15,once,TRBJ2-1,TRBD2,TGTGCCACCAGCAGGGGTGCGGGAGCCCAATACAATGAGCAGTTCTTC,CATSRGAGAQYNEQFF
TRBV5-1,NA,TRBJ2-5,NA,TGCGCCAGCAGCTTGTATAGCGTTCAAGAGACCCAGTACTTC,CASSLYSVQETQYF
TRBV14,NA,TRBJ2-3,NA,TGTGCCAGCAGCCGCGGACTTATCACAGATACGCAGTATTTT,CASSRGLITDTQYF
TRBV7-3,NA,TRBJ2-3,NA,TGTGCCAGCAGCTTGCAGTCTAGCACAGATACGCAGTATTTT,CASSLQSSTDTQYF
TRBV2,NA,TRBJ1-3,NA,TGTGCCAGTAAAGCACAGGGCCCTGGAAACACCATATATTTT,CASKAQGPGNTIYF
TRBV7-9,NA,TRBJ2-7,TRBD1,TGTGCCAGCAGCCTCCGGGACAGGGACTACGAGCAGTACTTC,CASSLRDRDYEQYF
TRBV29-1,NA,TRBJ2-7,TRBD2,TGCAGCGCTGGGACTAGCGGGAGTAACCACGAGCAGTACTTC,CSAGTSGSNHEQYF
TRBV2,NA,TRBJ2-7,TRBD1,TGTGCCAGCAGCACAGGGGCCAGCTCCTACGAGCAGTACTTC,CASSTGASSYEQYF
TRBV19,few,TRBJ1-2,TRBD1,TGTGCCAGTAGTCCCGGGACAGGGGTAATCGTGGACTATGGCTACACCTTC,CASSPGTGVIVDYGYTF
TRBV7-8,NA,TRBJ2-7,NA,TGTGCCAGCAGCTTAACCAGGGGGGCTTACGAGCAGTACTTC,CASSLTRGAYEQYF
TRBV29-1,NA,TRBJ1-2,TRBD1,TGCAGCGTTACCGGGACAGGGCTCTCCTATGGCTACACCTTC,CSVTGTGLSYGYTF
TRBV6-1,NA,TRBJ2-7,TRBD2,TGTGCCAGCAGTGAGCGGGGGTCCTACGAGCAGTACTTC,CASSERGSYEQYF
TRBV18,NA,TRBJ2-7,TRBD2,TGTGCCAGCTCACCAAATAGCGGGAGGACCTACGAGCAGTACTTC,CASSPNSGRTYEQYF
TRBV27,NA,TRBJ1-4,TRBD1,TGTGCCAGCAGTTTAGCACAGGGGTTTGCAACTAATGAAAAACTGTTTTTT,CASSLAQGFATNEKLFF
TRBV11-2,NA,TRBJ1-2,TRBD1,TGTGCCAGCAGCTTAGGACAGGGGTATGGCTACACCTTC,CASSLGQGYGYTF
TRBV6-5,NA,TRBJ1-5,TRBD1,TGTGCCAGCATCGCGACGACAGGGGGCGGGCCCCAGCATTTT,CASIATTGGGPQHF
TRBV25-1,medium-sized,TRBJ2-7,NA,TGTGCCAGCAGCCTTCTAGCGGAGCAGTACTTC,CASSLLAEQYF
TRBV19,NA,TRBJ2-1,TRBD2,TGTGCCACCAAGGGGCGACTAGCGGGAGAAGGCAATGAGCAGTTCTTC,CATKGRLAGEGNEQFF
TRBV5-4,NA,TRBJ1-6,TRBD1,TGTGCCAGCAGCTTGGAGGGACAGGGGTTCACCTATAATTCACCCCTCCACTTT,CASSLEGQGFTYNSPLHF
TRBV18,NA,TRBJ2-5,TRBD1,TGTGCCAGCTCACCACCGGCGACAGGGGGAGGCGAGACCCAGTACTTC,CASSPPATGGGETQYF
TRBV6-5,once,TRBJ1-1,TRBD1,TGTGCCAGCAGTTCCCCGGGTGGCAGGGGGCAAATTGAAGCTTTCTTT,CASSSPGGRGQIEAFF
TRBV7-9,NA,TRBJ2-3,TRBD1,TGTGCCAGCAGCTCTACTGACAGGGTGGCAGATACGCAGTATTTT,CASSSTDRVADTQYF
TRBV7-6,NA,TRBJ2-7,TRBD2,TGTGCCAGCAGCTCGGGACTAGCGGGAGTTCTCTACGAGCAGTACTTC,CASSSGLAGVLYEQYF
TRBV11-1,NA,TRBJ2-1,TRBD2,TGTGCCAGCAGCTTAACGGGACTAGCTCGGAATGAGCAGTTCTTC,CASSLTGLARNEQFF
TRBV7-8,NA,TRBJ2-5,TRBD2,TGTGCCAGCAGCTTATGGGATAGCGGGAGGGCCTTGCACGTGACCCAGTACTTC,CASSLWDSGRALHVTQYF
TRBV3-1/TRBV3-2,NA,TRBJ1-2,NA,TGTGCCAGCAGCAGGGAGTACCGGGACACCCATGGCTACACCTTC,CASSREYRDTHGYTF
TRBV24-1,NA,TRBJ2-7,TRBD1,TGTGCCACCAGCCCCGGGACAGTCGACGAGCAGTACTTC,CATSPGTVDEQYF
TRBV4-3,few,TRBJ1-1,NA,TGCGCCAGCAGCTCACATTATGGGAACACTGAAGCTTTCTTT,CASSSHYGNTEAFF
TRBV20-1,NA,TRBJ2-3,NA,TGCAGTGCTAGTGGAGAGTCCGCGGGCACAGATACGCAGTATTTT,CSASGESAGTDTQYF
TRBV4-2,NA,TRBJ2-4,NA,TGTGCCAGCAGCCAGTCAGGAATCCTAGCCAAAAACATTCAGTACTTC,CASSQSGILAKNIQYF
TRBV28,NA,TRBJ2-7,NA,TGTGCCAGCAGTTTAGGGGCAGACGCTGCTGGCGAGCAGTACTTC,CASSLGADAAGEQYF
TRBV9,once,TRBJ2-1,NA,TGTGCCAGCAGCGTAGAGGCGGGGAGCTCCTACAATGAGCAGTTCTTC,CASSVEAGSSYNEQFF
TRBV6-5,NA,TRBJ1-4,NA,TGTGCCAGCAGTTACTCCAGGCAGGGTCGCGAAAAACTGTTTTTT,CASSYSRQGREKLFF